The next 8 T cell receptor beta chains were all read from a single sample in a study of T cell responses to AZD1222 COVID-19 vaccine. Data came from immunoSEQ multiplex PCR; TCRdb stores just in-frame clones and leaves some out. Here the sample spans tens of thousands of clones, about 90% being singletons. Sample: peripheral blood, taken on day 0 of MenACWY control vaccination. These receptors came from an adult in good health.

The V and J genes are TRBV9 and TRBJ1-2; no clear D. Germline V gene data show CDR1 as SGDLS and CDR2 as YYNGEE. The V and J ends lost 6 bases and 4 bases respectively, with 10 bases between them. The CDR3 has 12 amino acids. The CDR3 coding sequence is TGTGCCAGCACCCAGGATGGCTATGGCTACACCTTC. Protein: CASTQDGYGYTF.

This clone has just one count. CDR3 amino acids: CASSLGPNSNQPQHF. The CDR3 DNA is TGCGCCAGCAGCTTAGGACCTAATAGCAATCAGCCCCAGCATTTT. The chain employs TRBV5-1 and TRBJ1-5; D is ambiguous. V lost 2 bases, J lost 0 bases, and 9 bases lay in between. The germline CDR1 and CDR2 sequences are SGHRS and YFSETQ. CDR3 length: 15 residues.

This chain links TRBV23-1 with TRBJ1-5, with 8 positions matching TRBD1. TRBV23-1 is marked as an open reading frame, function uncertain. J was trimmed by 0 bases and V by 5 bases; bases with no gene match: 15. The CDR3 totals 19 residues. CDR3 DNA: TGCGCCAGCAGTTCCCCTCGGACAGGGACAGCGGATAGCAATCAGCCCCAGCATTTT. It translates to CASSSPRTGTADSNQPQHF.

The J gene is TRBJ2-2, the V gene TRBV30; D remains unclear. This CDR3 has 12 amino acids. Germline loops: CDR1 GTSNPN, CDR2 SVGIG (reference sequence). V was clipped by 4 bases and J by 2 bases, with 5 bases between them. The CDR3 spells CAWNHNTGELFF. CDR3 DNA: TGTGCCTGGAATCATAACACCGGGGAGCTGTTTTTT.

This clone was detected only once. This rearrangement joins TRBV24-1 to TRBJ2-2; no definite D call. Germline values: CDR1 KGHDR, CDR2 SFDVKD. The CDR3 loop spans 12 amino acids. V was clipped by 5 bases and J by 3 bases, with 3 bases between them. The DNA for the CDR3 is TGTGCCACCAGTGGAGACACCGGGGAGCTGTTTTTT. It yields the protein CATSGDTGELFF.

The chain is built from TRBV30 and TRBJ2-1, with D possibly TRBD2 on 5 matching bases. Between the trimmed V and J ends, which lost 5 bases and 0 bases, there was a span of 17 bases. The CDR3 contains 16 residues. Looked up from germline, CDR1 is GTSNPN and CDR2 is SVGIG (reference sequence). The CDR3 here is CAWGRGPSHSYNEQFF. The CDR3 DNA is TGTGCCTGGGGCCGCGGGCCCTCCCACTCCTACAATGAGCAGTTCTTC. Combining the CDR3 with reference TRBV30 and TRBJ2-1 gives the whole variable domain SQTIHQWPATLVQPVGSPLSLECTVEGTSNPNLYWYRQAAGRGLQLLFYSVGIGQISSEVPQNLSASRPQDRQFILSSKKLLLSDSGFYLCAWGRGPSHSYNEQFFGPGTRLTVL.

V usage is TRBV6-5 and J usage is TRBJ1-5, with unresolved D. In germline, CDR1 is MNHEY, CDR2 SVGAGI. Trimming removed 7 bases at V and 0 bases at J, with 13 bases between. The CDR3 contains 15 residues. The CDR3 sequence: CASTRAESSNQPQHF. DNA for the CDR3: TGTGCCAGCACTAGGGCAGAGAGTAGCAATCAGCCCCAGCATTTT.

This sequence joins TRBV4-2 and TRBJ1-1; D is undetermined. CDR3 length equals 14 residues. With 0 bases removed from V and 6 bases from J, the gap between germline ends came to 11 bases. In germline, CDR1 is LGHNA, CDR2 YNFKEQ. CDR3 sequence (DNA): TGTGCCAGCAGCCAAGAATGGAATGCCCCTGAAGCTTTCTTT. Translated, it gives CASSQEWNAPEAFF.